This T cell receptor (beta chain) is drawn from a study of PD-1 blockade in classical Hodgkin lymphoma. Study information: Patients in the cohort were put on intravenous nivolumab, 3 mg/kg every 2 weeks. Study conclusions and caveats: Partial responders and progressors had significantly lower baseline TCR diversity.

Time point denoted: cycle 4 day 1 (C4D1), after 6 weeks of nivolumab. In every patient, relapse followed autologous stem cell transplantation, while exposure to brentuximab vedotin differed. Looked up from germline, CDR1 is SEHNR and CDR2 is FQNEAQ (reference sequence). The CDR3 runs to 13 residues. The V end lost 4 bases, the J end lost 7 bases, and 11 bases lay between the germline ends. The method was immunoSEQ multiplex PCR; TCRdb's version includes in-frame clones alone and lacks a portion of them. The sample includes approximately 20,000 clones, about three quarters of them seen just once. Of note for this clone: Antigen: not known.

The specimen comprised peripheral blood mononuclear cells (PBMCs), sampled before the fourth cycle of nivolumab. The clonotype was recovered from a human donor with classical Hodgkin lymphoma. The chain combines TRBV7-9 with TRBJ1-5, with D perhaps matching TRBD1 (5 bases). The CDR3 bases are TGTGCCAGCAGCTCGAAGGGGAGGCAGCCCCAGCATTTT. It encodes CASSSKGRQPQHF.